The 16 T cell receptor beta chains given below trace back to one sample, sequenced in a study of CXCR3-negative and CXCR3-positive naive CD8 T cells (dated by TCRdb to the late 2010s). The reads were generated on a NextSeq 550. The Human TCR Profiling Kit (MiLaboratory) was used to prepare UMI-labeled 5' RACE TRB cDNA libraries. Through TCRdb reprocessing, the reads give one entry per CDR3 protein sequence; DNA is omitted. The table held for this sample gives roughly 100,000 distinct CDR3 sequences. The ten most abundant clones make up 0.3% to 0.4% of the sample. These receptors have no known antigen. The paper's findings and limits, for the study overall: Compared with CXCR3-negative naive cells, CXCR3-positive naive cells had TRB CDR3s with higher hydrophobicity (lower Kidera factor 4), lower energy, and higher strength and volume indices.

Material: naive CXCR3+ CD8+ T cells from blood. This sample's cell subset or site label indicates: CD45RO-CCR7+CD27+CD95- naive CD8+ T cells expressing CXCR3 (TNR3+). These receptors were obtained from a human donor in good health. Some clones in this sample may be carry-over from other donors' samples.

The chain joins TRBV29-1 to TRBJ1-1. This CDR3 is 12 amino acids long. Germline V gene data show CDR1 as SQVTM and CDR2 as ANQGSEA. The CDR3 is CSVTRMNTEAFF.

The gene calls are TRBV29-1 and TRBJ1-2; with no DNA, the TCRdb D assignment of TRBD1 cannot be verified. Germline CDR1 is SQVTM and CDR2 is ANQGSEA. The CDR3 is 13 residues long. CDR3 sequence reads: CSVEKDRVNGYTF.

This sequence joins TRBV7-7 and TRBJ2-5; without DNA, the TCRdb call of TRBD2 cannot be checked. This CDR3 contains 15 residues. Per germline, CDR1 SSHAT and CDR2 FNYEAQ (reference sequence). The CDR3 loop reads CASSPSAGIQETQYF.

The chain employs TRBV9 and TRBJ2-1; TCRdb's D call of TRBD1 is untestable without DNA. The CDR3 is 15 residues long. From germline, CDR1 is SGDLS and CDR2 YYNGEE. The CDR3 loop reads CASSVEGLFYNEQFF. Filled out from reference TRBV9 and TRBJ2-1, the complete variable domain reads DSGVTQTPKHLITATGQRVTLRCSPRSGDLSVYWYQQSLDQGLQFLIQYYNGEERAKGNILERFSAQQFPDLHSELNLSSLELGDSALYFCASSVEGLFYNEQFFGPGTRLTVL.

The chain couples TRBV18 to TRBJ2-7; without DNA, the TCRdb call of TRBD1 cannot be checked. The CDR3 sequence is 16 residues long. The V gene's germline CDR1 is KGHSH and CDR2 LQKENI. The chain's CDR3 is CASSPPVGQGSYEQYF.

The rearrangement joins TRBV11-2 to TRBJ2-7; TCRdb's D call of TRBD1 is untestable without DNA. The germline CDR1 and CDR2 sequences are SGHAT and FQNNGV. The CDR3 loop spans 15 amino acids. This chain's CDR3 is CASSLGTGGGYEQYF.

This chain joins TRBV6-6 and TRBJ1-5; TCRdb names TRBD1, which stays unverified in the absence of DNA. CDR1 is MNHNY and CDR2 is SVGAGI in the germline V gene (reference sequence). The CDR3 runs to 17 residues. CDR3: CASSYSGPTGPLGPQHF.

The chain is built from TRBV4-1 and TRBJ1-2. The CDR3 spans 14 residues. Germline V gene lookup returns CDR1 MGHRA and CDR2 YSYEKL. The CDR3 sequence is CASSHTTSAYGYTF.

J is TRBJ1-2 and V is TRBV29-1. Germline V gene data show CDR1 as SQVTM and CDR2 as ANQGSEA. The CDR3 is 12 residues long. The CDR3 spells CSGGPSGNGYTF.

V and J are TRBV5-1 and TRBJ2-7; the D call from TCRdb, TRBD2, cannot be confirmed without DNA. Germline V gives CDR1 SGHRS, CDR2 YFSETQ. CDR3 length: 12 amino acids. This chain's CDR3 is CASSPSDDEQYF. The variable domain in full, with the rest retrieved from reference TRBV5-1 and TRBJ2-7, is KAGVTQTPRYLIKTRGQQVTLSCSPISGHRSVSWYQQTPGQGLQFLFEYFSETQRNKGNFPGRFSGRQFSNSRSEMNVSTLELGDSALYLCASSPSDDEQYFGPGTRLTVT.

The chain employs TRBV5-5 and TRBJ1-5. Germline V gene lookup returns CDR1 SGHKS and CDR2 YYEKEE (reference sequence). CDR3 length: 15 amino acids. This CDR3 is CASSLVYGANQPQHF.

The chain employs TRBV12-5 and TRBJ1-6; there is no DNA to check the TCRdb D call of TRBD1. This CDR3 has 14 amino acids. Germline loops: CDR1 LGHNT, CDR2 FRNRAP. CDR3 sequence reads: CASGPGTENSPLHF.

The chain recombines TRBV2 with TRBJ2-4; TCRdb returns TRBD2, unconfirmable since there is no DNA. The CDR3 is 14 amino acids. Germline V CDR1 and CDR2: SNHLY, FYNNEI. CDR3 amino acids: CASTEGGAKNIQYF. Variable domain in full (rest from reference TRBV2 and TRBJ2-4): EPEVTQTPSHQVTQMGQEVILRCVPISNHLYFYWYRQILGQKVEFLVSFYNNEISEKSEIFDDQFSVERPDGSNFTLKIRSTKLEDSAMYFCASTEGGAKNIQYFGAGTRLSVL.

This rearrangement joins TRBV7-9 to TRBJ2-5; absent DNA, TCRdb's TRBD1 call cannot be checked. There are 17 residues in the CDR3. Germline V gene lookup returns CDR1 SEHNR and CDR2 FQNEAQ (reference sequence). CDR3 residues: CASSFWPLGASQETQYF.

CDR3 protein: CASSSGHYTGELFF. This rearrangement joins TRBV7-2 to TRBJ2-2. CDR1 and CDR2 from the germline V gene are SGHTA and FQGNSA. This CDR3 comprises 14 residues.

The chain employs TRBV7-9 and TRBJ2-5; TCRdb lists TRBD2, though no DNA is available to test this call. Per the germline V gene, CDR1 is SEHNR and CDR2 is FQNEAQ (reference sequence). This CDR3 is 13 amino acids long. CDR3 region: CASSSRDSETQYF.